The 26 T cell receptor beta chains below all came from one sample that was sequenced in a study of blood T cell repertoires in COVID-19. The method was immunoSEQ multiplex PCR; TCRdb's version includes in-frame clones alone and lacks a portion of them. This table holds roughly 300,000 clones, approximately 87% found once. The sample was peripheral blood. The receptors shown here come from a woman under 40 with COVID-19, enrolled during active disease.

CDR3 in DNA: TGTGCCAGCAGTTTTCACATTTCCCATCAGCCCCAGCATTTT. This sequence encodes CASSFHISHQPQHF. The chain is built from TRBV28 and TRBJ1-5; D remains ambiguous. This CDR3 has 14 residues. The ends were cut back, 3 bases at V and 5 bases at J, with 11 bases in the middle. Looked up from germline, CDR1 is MDHEN and CDR2 is SYDVKM.

The gene calls are TRBV27 and TRBJ2-1; 9 bases align to TRBD2. Per germline, CDR1 MNHEY and CDR2 SMNVEV (reference sequence). The CDR3 has 15 residues. With 2 bases clipped from V and 4 bases from J, the junction kept 3 bases outside the gene matches. CDR3 loop: CASSLGAGGYNEQFF. The CDR3 nucleotides are TGTGCCAGCAGTTTAGGGGCGGGGGGGTACAATGAGCAGTTCTTC.

The chain combines TRBV5-6 with TRBJ2-2; D may be TRBD1 (5 bases). The CDR3 has 17 residues. Germline lookup yields CDR1 SGHDT and CDR2 YYEEEE. The ends were cut back, 0 bases at V and 0 bases at J, with 12 bases in the middle. As DNA, the CDR3 is TGTGCCAGCAGCTTGGGTTGGGAAGGGGCGAACACCGGGGAGCTGTTTTTT. Residues: CASSLGWEGANTGELFF.

The rearrangement uses TRBV7-9 and TRBJ1-2, with D possibly TRBD1 on 5 matching bases. Germline CDR1 is SEHNR and CDR2 is FQNEAQ (reference sequence). Between the trimmed V and J ends, which lost 1 base and 4 bases, there was a span of 13 bases. CDR3 length: 15 residues. CDR3 bases: TGTGCCAGCAGCTTAGATGACCCGACAGTCTATGGCTACACCTTC. Protein sequence: CASSLDDPTVYGYTF.

The chain couples TRBV5-1 to TRBJ1-2, with 9 nucleotides matching TRBD1. Trimming removed 3 bases from V and 3 bases from J; junction bases left unmatched: 18. The CDR3 extends over 19 amino acids. Germline CDR1 and CDR2: SGHRS and YFSETQ. The CDR3 sequence: CASSSPDRGGTGQYYGYTF. CDR3 bases: TGCGCCAGCAGCTCACCGGACAGGGGTGGAACCGGACAATACTATGGCTACACCTTC.

The V and J genes are TRBV5-6 and TRBJ1-5; 8 nucleotides align to TRBD1. The CDR3 loop spans 15 amino acids. Germline V gene lookup returns CDR1 SGHDT and CDR2 YYEEEE. V lost 2 bases and J lost 4; bases outside the gene matches: 5. The CDR3 sequence is CASSLQGVRNQPQHF. The CDR3 bases are TGTGCCAGCAGCTTACAGGGGGTGCGGAATCAGCCCCAGCATTTT.

There are a few counts of this clone. The chain is built from TRBV7-8 and TRBJ1-1; TRBD1 matches at 7 bases. CDR3 size: 15 residues. Trimming took 1 base from V and 8 from J; bases not matched to a gene: 10. The germline gives CDR1 SGHVS, CDR2 FQNEAQ. In nucleotides, the CDR3 is TGTGCCAGCAGCTTAGTTGACCTAGGGGGCGGAGAAGCTTTCTTT. Amino acids: CASSLVDLGGGEAFF.

The sample holds one count of this clone. This chain joins TRBV28 and TRBJ1-2, with 7 bases identical to TRBD1. Germline V CDR1 and CDR2: MDHEN, SYDVKM. J lost 0 bases, V lost 2 bases, and 12 bases had no gene match. This CDR3 is built from 18 residues. The CDR3 loop is CASSLVPATGATNYGYTF. The CDR3 DNA reads as TGTGCCAGCAGTTTAGTCCCCGCTACAGGGGCAACTAACTATGGCTACACCTTC.

The rearrangement links TRBV21-1 to TRBJ2-2; the D call of TRBD2 is as the table states it, not checked on the DNA. TRBV21-1 is given as a pseudogene. CDR3 length equals 19 residues. The CDR3 region has the DNA TGTGCCAGCAGCAAAGAAAGGCTAGCGGGGGGTGTAGACACCGGGGAGCTGTTTTTT. It translates to CASSKERLAGGVDTGELFF.

The chain couples TRBV5-1 to TRBJ2-2; D not certain. Germline V CDR1 and CDR2: SGHRS, YFSETQ. The CDR3 has 14 amino acids. V was trimmed by 0 bases and J by 1 base, leaving 4 bases between them. CDR3 coding DNA: TGCGCCAGCAGCTTGGCCAGGAACACCGGGGAGCTGTTTTTT. It translates to CASSLARNTGELFF.

The rearrangement uses TRBV28 and TRBJ2-7, with 7 bases lining up with TRBD1. Per germline, CDR1 MDHEN and CDR2 SYDVKM. This CDR3 region has 15 residues. The junction had 7 bases not matched to a gene; V was cut back by 2 bases and J by 3 bases. DNA for the CDR3: TGTGCCAGCAGTTTAGGACAGGCGCCATACTACGAGCAGTACTTC. This sequence encodes CASSLGQAPYYEQYF.

This chain joins TRBV25-1 and TRBJ2-3; possibly TRBD2 for D (6 bases). Trimming pared 6 bases from V and 6 bases from J, leaving 13 bases between. There are 13 residues in the CDR3. CDR1 is MGHDK, CDR2 SYGVNS, per germline. The CDR3 sequence is CASRMGLLDTQYF. The CDR3 bases are TGTGCCAGCAGGATGGGACTCCTGGATACGCAGTATTTT.

Written as DNA, the CDR3 is TGCGCCAGCAGCTCCCTTACTAGCGGGGGGGCGACAGATACGCAGTATTTT. It specifies CASSSLTSGGATDTQYF. J is TRBJ2-3 and V is TRBV5-1, with 13 bases fitting TRBD2. The CDR3 length is 17 residues. CDR1 and CDR2 from the germline V gene are SGHRS and YFSETQ. Unmatched junction bases numbered 7, after V lost 3 bases and J lost 3 bases.

The chain couples TRBV28 to TRBJ1-6, with D hard to call. This CDR3 has 15 residues. The germline CDR1 and CDR2 sequences are MDHEN and SYDVKM. Trimming removed 3 bases from V and 2 bases from J, with 8 bases in between. CDR3 region: CASSLDSAYNSPLHF. In DNA, the CDR3 is TGTGCCAGCAGTTTGGATAGCGCCTATAATTCACCCCTCCACTTT.

The V and J genes are TRBV6-5 and TRBJ2-7, with D unclear. V was clipped by 8 bases and J by 4 bases, with 15 bases between them. The CDR3 runs to 13 residues. CDR1 is MNHEY, CDR2 SVGAGI, per germline. The CDR3 coding sequence is TGTGCCAGCTTGGAGCCCAGTTTATACGAGCAGTACTTC. Translating gives CASLEPSLYEQYF.

J is TRBJ1-5 and V is TRBV3-1 (or the pseudogene TRBV3-2); no clear D. This CDR3 has 16 residues. Germline V gives CDR1 LGHDT, CDR2 YNNKEL (reference sequence). Trimming pared 4 bases from V and 0 bases from J, leaving 13 bases between. In DNA form, the CDR3 reads TGTGCCAGCAGCCCACGGGGTCAACTTAGCAATCAGCCCCAGCATTTT. Amino acids: CASSPRGQLSNQPQHF.

The chain links TRBV25-1 to TRBJ1-5; 7 nucleotides line up with TRBD1. The CDR3 extends over 14 amino acids. The germline CDR1 and CDR2 sequences are MGHDK and SYGVNS. The ends lost 1 base at V and 5 bases at J; junction bases unmatched: 2. Here the CDR3 reads CASSEWDSYQPQHF. The CDR3 DNA sequence: TGTGCCAGCAGTGAATGGGACAGTTATCAGCCCCAGCATTTT. Filled out from reference TRBV25-1 and TRBJ1-5, the complete variable domain reads EADIYQTPRYLVIGTGKKITLECSQTMGHDKMYWYQQDPGMELHLIHYSYGVNSTEKGDLSSESTVSRIRTEHFPLTLESARPSHTSQYLCASSEWDSYQPQHFGDGTRLSIL.

This chain uses TRBV28 with TRBJ2-1, with TRBD2 identical over 9 bases. This CDR3 spans 16 amino acids. Germline V gene data show CDR1 as MDHEN and CDR2 as SYDVKM. With V trimmed by 3 bases and J by 1 base, 4 bases remained unmatched. The DNA of the CDR3 is TGTGCCAGCAGTTTGGGCGGGGGGGCGTCCTACAATGAGCAGTTCTTC. Protein sequence: CASSLGGGASYNEQFF. Looking up the rest from reference TRBV28 and TRBJ2-1 gives the full variable domain: DVKVTQSSRYLVKRTGEKVFLECVQDMDHENMFWYRQDPGLGLRLIYFSYDVKMKEKGDIPEGYSVSREKKERFSLILESASTNQTSMYLCASSLGGGASYNEQFFGPGTRLTVL.

The V and J genes are TRBV19 and TRBJ1-1, with 10 bases aligning to TRBD1. Germline CDR1 reads LNHDA; CDR2 reads SQIVND (reference sequence). This CDR3 contains 14 residues. V shed 8 bases, J shed 5 bases, and the junction held 8 bases outside the gene matches. The CDR3 sequence: CASSRGQGVTEAFF. CDR3 nucleotide sequence: TGTGCCAGTTCCCGCGGACAGGGGGTAACTGAAGCTTTCTTT. Variable domain in full (rest from reference TRBV19 and TRBJ1-1): DGGITQSPKYLFRKEGQNVTLSCEQNLNHDAMYWYRQDPGQGLRLIYYSQIVNDFQKGDIAEGYSVSREKKESFPLTVTSAQKNPTAFYLCASSRGQGVTEAFFGQGTRLTVV.

The V call is TRBV7-9, the J call TRBJ2-2, with TRBD2 identical over 8 bases. The CDR3 spans 15 residues. Germline V gene lookup returns CDR1 SEHNR and CDR2 FQNEAQ (reference sequence). V shed 7 bases and J 5 bases; nucleotides not matched to a gene: 9. CDR3 bases: TGTGCCAGCAAGCATGGGGCTAGCGGGACCGGGGAGCTGTTTTTT. Translated, it gives CASKHGASGTGELFF.

This chain uses TRBV2 with TRBJ1-3, with 7 nucleotides matching TRBD1. CDR1 and CDR2 (germline): SNHLY, FYNNEI. V lost 3 bases to trimming and J lost 3 bases; unmatched junction nucleotides: 8. The CDR3 is 16 amino acids. CDR3 sequence (DNA): TGTGCCAGCAGTGATCGTGAGGGGGCGAATGGAAACACCATATATTTT. Encoded protein: CASSDREGANGNTIYF. Using reference TRBV2 and TRBJ1-3 for the parts outside the CDR3, the full variable domain is EPEVTQTPSHQVTQMGQEVILRCVPISNHLYFYWYRQILGQKVEFLVSFYNNEISEKSEIFDDQFSVERPDGSNFTLKIRSTKLEDSAMYFCASSDREGANGNTIYFGEGSWLTVV.

V gene TRBV5-1 combines with J gene TRBJ2-1; weak D call: TRBD1 (5 bases). This CDR3 comprises 17 residues. Germline-derived CDR1 and CDR2 are SGHRS and YFSETQ. V shed 2 bases and J shed 0 bases, with 15 bases lying between them. This CDR3 is CASSFLVLRGSYNEQFF. The CDR3 DNA follows: TGCGCCAGCAGCTTTCTGGTTTTAAGGGGCTCCTACAATGAGCAGTTCTTC.

This clone appeared a few times. This chain links TRBV6-5 with TRBJ1-4, with D possibly matching TRBD1 (6 bases). The ends were cut back, 8 bases at V and 5 bases at J, with 15 bases in the middle. Per the germline V gene, CDR1 is MNHEY and CDR2 is SVGAGI. The CDR3 has 14 amino acids. CDR3 nucleotide sequence: TGTGCCAGCGGACGGGGGGCACCCAATGAAAAACTGTTTTTT. Encoded protein: CASGRGAPNEKLFF.

V and J are TRBV6-2 or TRBV6-3 and TRBJ2-1; tentatively, D is TRBD1 (6 bases). The CDR3 sequence is 17 residues long. The V and J ends lost 4 bases and 3 bases respectively, with 19 bases between them. CDR1 is MNHEY and CDR2 is SVGEGT in the germline V gene. CDR3 in DNA: TGTGCCAGCAGTTTCGACCCGGACAGAGTCAACTACAATGAGCAGTTCTTC. Its translation: CASSFDPDRVNYNEQFF.

The V gene is TRBV10-3, the J gene TRBJ1-2; D is perhaps TRBD1 (5 bases). The germline V gene has CDR1 ENHRY and CDR2 SYGVKD. V was cut by 6 bases and J by 8 bases, with 16 bases left in between. The CDR3 is 13 residues long. In DNA form, the CDR3 reads TGTGCCATCAGCCCAGAGCGGGGGGGAGGCTACACCTTC. It specifies CAISPERGGGYTF.

The rearrangement links TRBV19 to TRBJ1-2; D unclear. The CDR3 runs 13 residues. Looked up from germline, CDR1 is LNHDA and CDR2 is SQIVND (reference sequence). The germline V and J ends were trimmed by 5 bases and 4 bases, with 11 bases remaining between them. CDR3 sequence reads: CASSSNPPYGYTF. The CDR3 region has the DNA TGTGCCAGTAGTTCCAATCCCCCCTATGGCTACACCTTC.